This T cell receptor (beta chain) derives from a study of blood T cell repertoires in COVID-19. Study overall: PBMCs, B-cell-depleted T cells, or T cells were the source of the cDNA or gDNA that made up the material.

This CDR3 region has 13 residues. Trimming stripped 6 bases from V and 3 bases from J, with 9 bases between. Per the germline V gene, CDR1 is SNHLY and CDR2 is FYNNEI. As originally analysed: The assay estimated nucleated cells by amplifying reference gene primers. Profiling relied on immunoSEQ multiplex PCR, and the TCRdb table lists in-frame clones only, not all of them. Clone size and the V and J calls come from that table; the DNA yielded D and trimming. Of over 450,000 clones in the sample, 89% were seen once. The chain recombines TRBV2 with TRBJ1-5; the D is unclear. The source of this sequence is a man aged 18 to 29 with COVID-19, enrolled during active disease. Input material: peripheral blood. The CDR3 sequence is CASRDGNNQPQHF. In DNA, the CDR3 is TGTGCCAGCAGGGACGGGAACAATCAGCCCCAGCATTTT.